The 23 T cell receptor beta chains in this list originate from one sample, sequenced in a study of T cell responses to AZD1222 COVID-19 vaccine. Clones were sequenced by immunoSEQ multiplex PCR, and TCRdb holds only the in-frame ones, with some missing. Of tens of thousands of clones listed, about 83% were seen once; the top ten hold around 7%. Here the sequenced sample was peripheral blood, taken on day 0 of AZD1222 vaccination. The origin of the receptors is an adult in good health.

The chain carries TRBV9 and TRBJ2-7; no clear D gene. V lost 4 bases to trimming and J lost 1 base, with 12 bases between them. Per the germline V gene, CDR1 is SGDLS and CDR2 is YYNGEE. This CDR3 is 14 amino acids long. The CDR3 nucleotides read TGTGCCAGCAGCTCCAAAGACACGTCCTACGAGCAGTACTTC. This gives the protein CASSSKDTSYEQYF.

The chain has TRBV28 and TRBJ2-3, with D maybe TRBD2 (6 bases). This CDR3 is built from 12 residues. Germline-derived CDR1 and CDR2 are MDHEN and SYDVKM. Trimming stripped 6 bases from V and 2 bases from J, with 6 bases between. The CDR3 region is CASRGLTDTQYF. The DNA for the CDR3 is TGTGCCAGCAGGGGACTCACAGATACGCAGTATTTT.

The chain uses TRBV29-1 and TRBJ1-1; D remains unclear. V lost 8 bases and J lost 0, with 13 bases in between. There are 13 residues in the CDR3. The germline V gene has CDR1 SQVTM and CDR2 ANQGSEA. The CDR3 nucleotides read TGCAGCTCGACGGTCAACATGAACACTGAAGCTTTCTTT. Translation gives CSSTVNMNTEAFF.

The chain is built from TRBV6-4 and TRBJ2-7, with D perhaps being TRBD1 or TRBD2 (5 bases each). The CDR3 sequence is 12 residues long. Germline CDR1 MRHNA, CDR2 SNTAGT. This CDR3 is CASSDSGAVAHV. The CDR3 DNA reads as TGTGCCAGCAGTGACTCCGGGGCGGTTGCGCACGTC.

The chain uses TRBV11-3 and TRBJ2-1; 9 bases are a match to TRBD1. Germline CDR1 and CDR2: SGHNT and YENEEA. V lost 4 bases and J lost 4; bases outside the gene matches: 2. The length of the CDR3 is 14 residues. The CDR3 here is CASSSGTGYNEQFF. The CDR3 nucleotides read TGTGCCAGCAGCTCCGGGACAGGGTACAATGAGCAGTTCTTC. The full variable domain, completed using reference TRBV11-3 and TRBJ2-1, is EAGVVQSPRYKIIEKKQPVAFWCNPISGHNTLYWYLQNLGQGPELLIRYENEEAVDDSQLPKDRFSAERLKGVDSTLKIQPAELGDSAVYLCASSSGTGYNEQFFGPGTRLTVL.

The chain combines TRBV18 with TRBJ1-1; D unclear. Germline CDR1 reads KGHSH; CDR2 reads LQKENI. V was shortened by 3 bases and J by 0 bases, with 8 bases between the two germline ends. CDR3 length equals 14 residues. This CDR3 reads CASSPVSMNTEAFF. DNA for the CDR3: TGTGCCAGCTCACCGGTCTCTATGAACACTGAAGCTTTCTTT.

In this sample, this clone turned up once. V gene TRBV10-3 combines with J gene TRBJ1-2; 7 bases fit TRBD1. V trimming: 4 bases; J trimming: 1 base; junction bases outside the gene matches: 12. The germline V gene has CDR1 ENHRY and CDR2 SYGVKD. This CDR3 is built from 17 residues. The CDR3 region is CAISGESRGQLNYGYTF. The CDR3 coding sequence is TGTGCCATCAGTGGGGAATCTCGGGGACAGCTTAACTATGGCTACACCTTC.

The V and J genes are TRBV3-1 (or the pseudogene TRBV3-2) and TRBJ2-2; 10 bases match TRBD1. V lost 1 base and J lost 4; bases outside the gene matches: 9. This CDR3 comprises 18 residues. The germline V gene has CDR1 LGHDT and CDR2 YNNKEL (reference sequence). The CDR3, as DNA: TGTGCCAGCAGCCAAGTAGGATGGGGACAGGGGTCCACCGGGGAGCTGTTTTTT. The encoded protein is CASSQVGWGQGSTGELFF.

The genes are TRBV7-8 and TRBJ2-1, with 7 bases that match TRBD2. Germline CDR1 SGHVS, CDR2 FQNEAQ. The CDR3 spans 15 residues. With V trimmed by 5 bases and J by 2 bases, 6 bases remained unmatched. In DNA, the CDR3 is TGTGCCAGCAGCCCCGGCGGGAGTGCCTACAATGAGCAGTTCTTC. Its protein is CASSPGGSAYNEQFF.

This clone appeared a few times. The chain combines TRBV10-1 with TRBJ2-7, with a tentative D call TRBD2 (5 bases). V lost 4 bases to trimming and J lost 9 bases, with 16 bases between them. CDR3 size: 13 residues. Germline CDR1 reads WNHNN; CDR2 reads SYGVQD (reference sequence). The CDR3 protein is CASSALLDSAQYF. The CDR3 coding sequence is TGCGCCAGCAGTGCCCTGTTGGACTCCGCGCAGTACTTC.

The J gene is TRBJ2-2, the V gene TRBV19; 8 positions match TRBD1. The germline V gene has CDR1 LNHDA and CDR2 SQIVND (reference sequence). V dropped 7 bases and J dropped 7; count of bases not matched to a gene: 8. The CDR3 runs 14 residues. CDR3 region: CASIGTGLYGELFF. DNA of the CDR3: TGTGCCAGTATAGGGACAGGCTTATACGGGGAGCTGTTTTTT.

The V call is TRBV28, the J call TRBJ2-5, with D perhaps TRBD1 (5 bases). CDR3 size: 12 residues. Looked up from germline, CDR1 is MDHEN and CDR2 is SYDVKM. Between the trimmed V and J ends, which lost 1 base and 13 bases, there was a span of 13 bases. The CDR3 DNA reads as TGTGCCAGCAGTTTATCAGGGCGCCAGGTGTACTTC. Translation: CASSLSGRQVYF.

The CDR3, as DNA: TGTGCCAGCGCCACAGGGTCCTACGAGCAGTACTTC. It codes for CASATGSYEQYF. The chain combines TRBV6-5 with TRBJ2-7; tentatively, D is TRBD1 (6 bases). The germline V and J ends were trimmed by 8 bases and 1 base, with 9 bases remaining between them. Germline V lookup: CDR1 MNHEY, CDR2 SVGAGI. This CDR3 is built from 12 residues.

The chain links TRBV6-5 to TRBJ1-1; perhaps TRBD1 as D (5 bases). Trimming took off 5 bases at V and 4 bases at J, with 8 bases between the two ends. This CDR3 is 12 amino acids long. In germline, CDR1 is MNHEY, CDR2 SVGAGI. The CDR3 here is CASSRDPTEAFF. The DNA of the CDR3 is TGTGCCAGCAGTCGGGACCCCACTGAAGCTTTCTTT.

The V and J genes are TRBV6-5 and TRBJ2-7; D may be TRBD1 (6 bases). Germline V gene data show CDR1 as MNHEY and CDR2 as SVGAGI. V lost 7 bases to trimming and J lost 6 bases, with 22 bases between them. This CDR3 region has 15 residues. The CDR3 DNA is TGTGCCAGCAAGGACTTAACAGGGTCGTATTCCGAGCAGTACTTC. Translated: CASKDLTGSYSEQYF.

The chain has TRBV2 and TRBJ2-2; D is tentatively TRBD1 or TRBD2 (5 bases each). Germline CDR1 is SNHLY and CDR2 is FYNNEI. The V end was cut by 3 bases, the J end by 6 bases, with 20 bases between. This CDR3 has 17 amino acids. CDR3 sequence (DNA): TGTGCCAGCAGTGACATCGGTAGTGGGACCCTCGCCGGGGAGCTGTTTTTT. It codes for CASSDIGSGTLAGELFF.

The chain employs TRBV28 and TRBJ2-7, with D perhaps TRBD1 (7 bases). V gave up 5 bases and J gave up 2 bases, with 19 bases separating them. CDR3 length: 16 residues. The germline CDR1 and CDR2 sequences are MDHEN and SYDVKM. CDR3 residues: CASSPRATGTAYEQYF. The CDR3 nucleotides read TGTGCCAGCAGTCCGAGGGCGACAGGGACTGCCTACGAGCAGTACTTC.

This clone occurred a few times. The rearrangement joins TRBV6-6 to TRBJ1-1; D uncertain. CDR1 and CDR2 from the germline V gene are MNHNY and SVGAGI (reference sequence). V lost 5 bases to trimming and J lost 1 base, with 23 bases between them. This CDR3 is 18 amino acids long. CDR3 DNA sequence: TGTGCCAGCAGTCCCCTGTGGCCCCCCGACCCCTCGAACACTGAAGCTTTCTTT. Its protein product is CASSPLWPPDPSNTEAFF.

J is TRBJ1-5 and V is TRBV6-5; D is unclear. The length of the CDR3 is 12 residues. The germline V gene encodes CDR1 MNHEY and CDR2 SVGAGI. The V and J ends lost 7 bases and 5 bases respectively, with 9 bases between them. The CDR3 loop reads CASTSGDQPQHF. The CDR3 DNA sequence: TGTGCCAGCACCTCGGGTGATCAGCCCCAGCATTTT.

The chain carries TRBV6-6 and TRBJ2-5; 7 bases match TRBD1. Per the germline V gene, CDR1 is MNHNY and CDR2 is SVGAGI (reference sequence). The CDR3 has 15 residues. Trimming at V came to 0 bases and at J to 7 bases, leaving 8 bases not matched to a gene. The CDR3 loop is CASSYSIQGSVTQYF. The CDR3 nucleotides are TGTGCCAGCAGTTACTCGATACAGGGGAGTGTGACCCAGTACTTC.

The chain links TRBV28 to TRBJ2-7, with unresolved D. The CDR3 runs to 15 residues. V lost 6 bases and J lost 3, with 18 bases in between. CDR1 MDHEN and CDR2 SYDVKM come from the germline V gene. CDR3 sequence (DNA): TGTGCCAGCAGCCAGGCAGGCCCCGCCGACTACGAGCAGTACTTC. The encoded protein is CASSQAGPADYEQYF.

V gene TRBV28 combines with J gene TRBJ1-5; D uncertain. Germline V gives CDR1 MDHEN, CDR2 SYDVKM. Trimming took off 5 bases at V and 0 bases at J, with 17 bases between the two ends. The CDR3 length is 17 residues. CDR3 protein: CASSQKWAAYSNQPQHF. DNA of the CDR3: TGTGCCAGCAGTCAGAAATGGGCAGCTTATAGCAATCAGCCCCAGCATTTT. The full variable domain, completed using reference TRBV28 and TRBJ1-5, is DVKVTQSSRYLVKRTGEKVFLECVQDMDHENMFWYRQDPGLGLRLIYFSYDVKMKEKGDIPEGYSVSREKKERFSLILESASTNQTSMYLCASSQKWAAYSNQPQHFGDGTRLSIL.

V is TRBV6-5 and J is TRBJ1-4; 7 bases map to TRBD1. Germline V gives CDR1 MNHEY, CDR2 SVGAGI. This CDR3 has 15 residues. Trimming took 0 bases from V and 7 from J; bases not matched to a gene: 5. CDR3 in DNA: TGTGCCAGCAGTTACTCCGGGACAGCTCTTGAAAAACTGTTTTTT. Residues: CASSYSGTALEKLFF.